This TCR beta chain was found in a study of Graves' ophthalmopathy and Graves' hyperthyroidism. Turning to the study itself: Researchers obtained peripheral blood at initial diagnosis, before any treatment had begun. Points from the study as a whole: Most clonotypes expanded in thyroid above 0.001 frequency were present in blood too.

As regards this clonotype: Its antigen remains unidentified.

Beta-chain TCR CDR3 regions were amplified from RNA transcripts. Second-round multiplex PCR came after first-round RT-PCR with HTBI primers. One entry per CDR3 protein, called by TCRdb with MiXCR from the multiplex PCR reads. Of around 470,000 distinct CDR3 sequences in the sample, 13% to 15% were seen once. Trimming took 3 bases from V and 3 from J; bases not matched to a gene: 10. CDR1 and CDR2 from the germline V gene are LNHDA and SQIVND (reference sequence). The CDR3 covers 16 residues. The source material was blood. The clonotype originates from a woman in her twenties or thirties with Graves' ophthalmopathy. The chain joins TRBV19 to TRBJ2-7; 8 bases are a match to TRBD2. The CDR3 loop is CASSIFFPAGGYEQYF. CDR3 sequence (DNA): TGTGCCAGTAGTATCTTTTTCCCCGCGGGAGGCTACGAGCAGTACTTC.